Below, 22 T cell receptor beta chains from the same sample are listed, as sequenced in a study of siplizumab effects on memory and regulatory T cells. Generated by immunoSEQ multiplex PCR, the TCRdb table keeps only in-frame clones and is missing some. The table shows under 140,000 clones, with 80% to 95% occurring only once. The specimen sequenced was CD4+ T cells sorted from blood. These TCRs come from a human donor in good health.

V usage is TRBV15 and J usage is TRBJ2-3; 9 nucleotides align to TRBD1. CDR1 and CDR2 (germline): LNHNV, YYDKDF (reference sequence). CDR3 length: 14 residues. After removal of 8 bases from V and 3 bases from J, the junction contained 6 bases not matched to a gene. Written as DNA, the CDR3 is TGTGCCACCCGATACGGACAGGGGACAGATACGCAGTATTTT. Its protein product is CATRYGQGTDTQYF.

The chain recombines TRBV19 with TRBJ2-7; D gene ambiguous. Trimming cost V 7 bases and J 2 bases, with 15 bases left between them. CDR1 LNHDA and CDR2 SQIVND come from the germline V gene (reference sequence). The CDR3 consists of 14 residues. The CDR3 protein is CASNQAGNPYEQYF. CDR3 coding DNA: TGTGCCAGTAACCAGGCTGGGAACCCCTACGAGCAGTACTTC.

This clone was seen once. V usage is TRBV5-4 and J usage is TRBJ2-7; TRBD2 matches at 7 bases. V gave up 3 bases and J gave up 2 bases; unmatched junction bases: 8. In germline, CDR1 is SGHNT, CDR2 YYREEE (reference sequence). The CDR3 runs to 15 residues. This chain's CDR3 is CASSSSSGGPYEQYF. In DNA, the CDR3 is TGTGCCAGCAGCTCTTCTAGCGGAGGGCCCTACGAGCAGTACTTC.

The chain employs TRBV9 and TRBJ2-3; TRBD2 matches at 9 bases. J lost 7 bases, V lost 0 bases, and 3 bases had no gene match. The CDR3 runs 14 residues. Germline V CDR1 and CDR2: SGDLS, YYNGEE. CDR3 DNA sequence: TGTGCCAGCAGCGTAGTGACTAGCGGCAATACGCAGTATTTT. Amino acid sequence: CASSVVTSGNTQYF.

V gene TRBV11-3 combines with J gene TRBJ2-7; D is uncertain. With 1 base removed from V and 3 bases from J, the gap between germline ends came to 16 bases. This CDR3 is built from 16 residues. Per germline, CDR1 SGHNT and CDR2 YENEEA. The CDR3 here is CASSLGVGPNRYEQYF. The CDR3 region has the DNA TGTGCCAGCAGCTTAGGGGTCGGGCCGAACCGCTACGAGCAGTACTTC.

This clone has a single count. The V gene is TRBV5-1, the J gene TRBJ2-3; D is tentatively TRBD1 or TRBD2 (6 bases each). The germline CDR1 and CDR2 sequences are SGHRS and YFSETQ. This CDR3 comprises 16 residues. Trimming took 1 base from V and 1 from J, leaving 13 bases between them. CDR3 region: CASSLLTGAGTDTQYF. The DNA for the CDR3 is TGCGCCAGCAGCTTGTTGACGGGGGCAGGCACAGATACGCAGTATTTT.

This chain uses TRBV5-1 with TRBJ1-2, with TRBD1 identical over 9 bases. J lost 5 bases, V lost 3 bases, and 2 bases had no gene match. The CDR3 has 13 residues. In germline, CDR1 is SGHRS, CDR2 YFSETQ. This chain's CDR3 is CASSSGQGYGYTF. CDR3 nucleotide sequence: TGCGCCAGCAGCTCGGGACAGGGTTATGGCTACACCTTC.

The chain combines TRBV5-1 with TRBJ2-7, with 8 positions matching TRBD1. J was trimmed by 7 bases and V by 4 bases; bases with no gene match: 7. The CDR3 consists of 13 residues. Germline V gene lookup returns CDR1 SGHRS and CDR2 YFSETQ. This CDR3 is CASSIRGQGEQYF. The CDR3 DNA reads TGCGCCAGCAGCATCAGGGGGCAAGGTGAGCAGTACTTC.

The chain employs TRBV7-3 and TRBJ2-3; D call uncertain. Between the trimmed V and J ends, which lost 3 bases and 0 bases, there was a span of 7 bases. Germline values: CDR1 SGHTA, CDR2 FQGTGA. The CDR3 is 14 amino acids. CDR3 residues: CASSLTRSTDTQYF. The CDR3 DNA is TGTGCCAGCAGCTTGACGAGAAGCACAGATACGCAGTATTTT.

The chain recombines TRBV10-2 with TRBJ2-5; no firm D call. The V gene's germline CDR1 is WSHSY and CDR2 SAAADI. The CDR3 contains 12 residues. Trimming took off 10 bases at V and 5 bases at J, with 14 bases between the two ends. The CDR3 coding sequence is TGCGCCACCTCGACTCTTGGGGAGACCCAGTACTTC. It encodes CATSTLGETQYF.

This sequence joins TRBV19 and TRBJ1-1; possible D gene TRBD1, 5 bases. Germline V gene data show CDR1 as LNHDA and CDR2 as SQIVND (reference sequence). This CDR3 is built from 14 residues. The V end was cut by 1 base, the J end by 7 bases, with 13 bases between. CDR3 sequence: CASSIGGRGLEAFF. CDR3 nucleotide sequence: TGTGCCAGTAGTATAGGGGGACGCGGTCTTGAAGCTTTCTTT.

The chain is built from TRBV6-1 and TRBJ2-2; TRBD1 agrees at 7 bases. The CDR3 is 15 residues long. Per germline, CDR1 MNHNS and CDR2 SASEGT. V dropped 7 bases and J dropped 2; count of bases not matched to a gene: 7. The CDR3 region is CASNMGDSNTGELFF. In nucleotides, the CDR3 is TGTGCCAGCAATATGGGGGACAGCAACACCGGGGAGCTGTTTTTT.

V and J are TRBV4-2 and TRBJ2-2; 8 positions agree with TRBD1. Germline CDR1 is LGHNA and CDR2 is YNFKEQ. V shed 1 base, J shed 1 base, and the junction held 2 bases outside the gene matches. The CDR3 length is 16 residues. CDR3 residues: CASSQGDRRNTGELFF. The CDR3 DNA sequence: TGTGCCAGCAGCCAAGGGGACAGGAGGAACACCGGGGAGCTGTTTTTT.

This clone was seen only once. The chain couples TRBV4-1 to TRBJ1-2, with a tentative D call TRBD1 (5 bases). The V end was cut by 1 base, the J end by 1 base, with 13 bases between. The CDR3 length is 16 residues. Germline V gene data show CDR1 as MGHRA and CDR2 as YSYEKL. In nucleotides, the CDR3 is TGCGCCAGCAGCCAAGTTCCGGGGCCCGATAACTATGGCTACACCTTC. Protein product: CASSQVPGPDNYGYTF.

This rearrangement joins TRBV2 to TRBJ1-1; the D is unclear. Germline CDR1 SNHLY, CDR2 FYNNEI. Trimming took 6 bases from V and 1 from J, leaving 6 bases between them. The CDR3 runs 12 residues. In DNA form, the CDR3 reads TGTGCCAGCAGCAACTGGAACACTGAAGCTTTCTTT. Translating gives CASSNWNTEAFF. The full variable domain, rest sourced from reference TRBV2 and TRBJ1-1, is EPEVTQTPSHQVTQMGQEVILRCVPISNHLYFYWYRQILGQKVEFLVSFYNNEISEKSEIFDDQFSVERPDGSNFTLKIRSTKLEDSAMYFCASSNWNTEAFFGQGTRLTVV.

The chain employs TRBV9 and TRBJ1-5; 9 bases agree with TRBD1. This CDR3 is built from 15 residues. V shed 0 bases, J shed 4 bases, and the junction held 2 bases outside the gene matches. Looked up from germline, CDR1 is SGDLS and CDR2 is YYNGEE. CDR3 sequence reads: CASSVAGQGNQPQHF. The CDR3 DNA sequence: TGTGCCAGCAGCGTAGCGGGACAGGGAAATCAGCCCCAGCATTTT.

The rearrangement uses TRBV5-1 and TRBJ2-1, with TRBD2 matching 12 bases. Germline V CDR1 and CDR2: SGHRS, YFSETQ. With V trimmed by 4 bases and J by 1 base, 9 bases remained unmatched. The CDR3 extends over 18 amino acids. CDR3 sequence (DNA): TGCGCCAGCAGCCACAGGACTAGCGGGGTCGAATCCTACAATGAGCAGTTCTTC. Its translation: CASSHRTSGVESYNEQFF.

On this clone: The same CDR3 also results from other DNA sequences found in this sample. The chain employs TRBV6-5 and TRBJ2-7; tentative D call: TRBD2 (6 bases). Germline CDR1 reads MNHEY; CDR2 reads SVGAGI. There are 15 residues in the CDR3. Trimming took 4 bases from V and 7 from J, leaving 20 bases between them. The CDR3 sequence is CASSSEGGRAGEQYF. The CDR3 coding sequence is TGTGCCAGCAGTTCGGAAGGAGGACGGGCGGGAGAGCAGTACTTC.

The rearrangement uses TRBV11-2 and TRBJ1-1; the D is unclear. There are 14 residues in the CDR3. Trimming left V 1 base short and J 0 bases short, with 6 bases between. Germline CDR1 SGHAT, CDR2 FQNNGV. CDR3 sequence: CASSLGALNTEAFF. CDR3 DNA: TGTGCCAGCAGCTTAGGAGCCTTGAACACTGAAGCTTTCTTT.

The V and J genes are TRBV5-8 and TRBJ1-1; possibly TRBD1 for D (5 bases). The germline CDR1 and CDR2 sequences are SGHTS and YDEGEE. Trimming took off 6 bases at V and 10 bases at J, with 13 bases between the two ends. The CDR3 sequence is 11 residues long. As DNA, the CDR3 is TGTGCCAGCACCCTGGGAAGGGGAGCTTTCTTT. This encodes CASTLGRGAFF.

The chain employs TRBV15 and TRBJ1-5; D call uncertain. Germline V gene lookup returns CDR1 LNHNV and CDR2 YYDKDF (reference sequence). This CDR3 spans 14 amino acids. V was trimmed by 3 bases and J by 6 bases, leaving 12 bases between them. Here the CDR3 reads CATSSGFYSQPQHF. The CDR3 DNA sequence: TGTGCCACCAGCAGCGGATTTTACTCTCAGCCCCAGCATTTT.

CDR3 in amino acids: CSVHYGARSYEQYF. In nucleotides, the CDR3 is TGCAGCGTCCACTATGGGGCACGATCTTACGAGCAGTACTTC. The genes are TRBV29-1 and TRBJ2-7; weak D call: TRBD1 (5 bases). This CDR3 is 14 amino acids long. Germline lookup yields CDR1 SQVTM and CDR2 ANQGSEA. With 6 bases removed from V and 4 bases from J, the gap between germline ends came to 19 bases.